The present entry profiles one T cell receptor beta chain with its context. The antigen is undetermined. V was clipped by 0 bases and J by 1 base; unmatched bases: 1. This CDR3 is built from 15 residues. From germline, CDR1 is SGHDT and CDR2 YYEEEE. The sample originates from a study of chemoradiotherapy in HPV16-positive cancers. Study background: Candidate HPV-specific clones and shared TCR motifs came from a couple of HPV16-positive patients.

Repeated repertoire sampling spanned the course of chemoradiotherapy. The repertoire was sequenced with immunoSEQ multiplex PCR; TCRdb's copy has only in-frame clones and lacks some. This table holds 7,000 to 10,000 clones, 70% to 90% found once. Notes on the study in general: HPV-responsive T-cell expansion during chemoradiotherapy was linked to improved recurrence-free survival in HPV16-positive patients.

The chain uses TRBV5-6 and TRBJ2-7; 10 bases align to TRBD1. The sequence derives from a human donor with HPV-associated anogenital cancer. The source was tumor tissue, collected from a patient who underwent chemoradiotherapy. CDR3 amino acids: CASSLGGQGSYEQYF. Written as DNA, the CDR3 is TGTGCCAGCAGCTTGGGGGGACAGGGGTCCTACGAGCAGTACTTC.